Listed below are T cell receptor beta chains from one sample, sequenced in a study of T cells in localized non-small cell lung cancer. Produced via immunoSEQ multiplex PCR; TCRdb's table is partial and in-frame only. Among around 83,000 clones, about 91% were seen once, and the ten largest hold roughly 15%. The specimen was peripheral blood, collected before any cancer treatment. Receptors were obtained from a man between 40 and 75 years old with stage I squamous cell lung carcinoma. Both conserved end residues are trimmed from each CDR3.

TRBJ1-1	TRBV18	ASSPFRGRFMNTEAF
TRBJ1-1	TRBV18	ASSPGSYTEAF
TRBJ1-1	TRBV7-8	ASSFSRTGLMNTEAF
TRBJ1-5	TRBV6-6	ASSYGGQGQPQH
TRBJ1-2	TRBV7-6	ASSRDEGNYGYT
TRBJ1-4	TRBV5-1	ASRLTVIEEKLF
TRBJ2-5	TRBV5-4	ASSLRSGGPQETQY
TRBJ2-3	TRBV7-2	ASSFGLGQGQRDTQY
TRBJ1-1	TRBV6-1	ASGLSNTEAF
TRBJ1-2	TRBV7-9	ASSSRQTNYGYT
TRBJ2-7	TRBV7-9	ASSRPGQGYEQY
TRBJ1-1	TRBV6-5	ASSYSIAETEAF
TRBJ1-4	TRBV7-9	ASSAGQGTTNEKLF
TRBJ2-1	TRBV27	ASRRLAGEQF
TRBJ2-1	TRBV21-1	ASLAASYEQF
TRBJ1-2	TRBV28	ASSRFRDGYT
TRBJ2-7	TRBV5-1	ASSFISGYSYEQY
TRBJ2-7	TRBV5-4	ASSLRLAGGSYEQY
TRBJ2-3	TRBV7-3	ASSEVAGRLGAQY
TRBJ2-5	TRBV7-9	ASTLFGVGETQY
TRBJ1-3	TRBV5-1	ASSSAGEPLGNTIY
TRBJ1-2	TRBV19	ASSIGLLNYGYT
TRBJ2-3	TRBV10-3	AISDVGGGFTDTQY
TRBJ1-1	TRBV19	ASTDTPSRTEAF
TRBJ2-1	TRBV6-1	ASSEQGDEQF
TRBJ1-5	TRBV28	ASSRPRGVGQPQH
TRBJ2-7	TRBV2	ASSASGTAPQY
TRBJ2-2	TRBV27	ASRVNANTGELF
TRBJ1-2	TRBV4-2	ASSQGDRPDGYT
TRBJ1-3	TRBV28	ASSSQRSGNTIY
TRBJ1-5	TRBV6-5	ASSYAQKNQPQH
TRBJ2-7	TRBV6-1	ASSEIGQARSSYEQY
TRBJ2-7	TRBV11-3	ASSLIYRDHPGYEQY
TRBJ1-3	TRBV18	ASSPYGDTIY
TRBJ1-1	TRBV4-1	ASSQFPRGNTEAF
TRBJ1-1	TRBV30	AWRTKGRGNTEAF
TRBJ1-2	TRBV6-4	ASPGYGYT
TRBJ2-2	TRBV5-1	ASQLVAENTGELF
TRBJ1-2	TRBV5-4	ASRNMGDGYT
TRBJ2-1	TRBV5-1	ASSLGGSSYNEQF
TRBJ1-2	TRBV5-1	ASSLESYGYT
TRBJ2-5	TRBV15	ATSLGQGGETQY
TRBJ1-1	TRBV5-1	ASSLGEWVVNTEAF
TRBJ1-2	TRBV27	ASSRNAGFRFSGYT
TRBJ2-1	TRBV7-9	ASSLVGGWSNEQF